A single sample gave rise to the 14 T cell receptor beta chains below, sequenced in a study of T cell changes during pregnancy in multiple sclerosis. Sequencing was performed with immunoSEQ multiplex PCR; in TCRdb, only in-frame clones are kept and a portion is missing. The profile shows some 70,000 clones, 75% to 95% of them singletons. Sample: peripheral blood, taken in the first trimester of pregnancy. These receptors all stem from a female donor with multiple sclerosis, enrolled in a pregnancy study.

The J gene is TRBJ1-2, the V gene TRBV19; D is unclear. The CDR3 consists of 13 residues. CDR1 LNHDA and CDR2 SQIVND come from the germline V gene (reference sequence). V was cut by 3 bases and J by 2 bases, with 7 bases left in between. The CDR3 DNA is TGTGCCAGTAGTATCGGGGAGAACTATGGCTACACCTTC. Translation: CASSIGENYGYTF.

The chain joins TRBV9 to TRBJ2-3, with D tentatively TRBD1 (6 bases). The V gene lost 4 bases and the J gene lost 10 bases, with 16 bases spanning the gap. CDR1 SGDLS and CDR2 YYNGEE come from the germline V gene. This CDR3 region has 13 residues. CDR3: CASSTSTGYAQYF. As DNA, the CDR3 is TGTGCCAGCAGCACATCAACAGGGTACGCGCAGTATTTT.

The chain couples TRBV2 to TRBJ1-1, with 7 bases fitting TRBD1. The ends lost 6 bases at V and 1 base at J; junction bases unmatched: 5. The germline gives CDR1 SNHLY, CDR2 FYNNEI. This CDR3 has 14 residues. In nucleotides, the CDR3 is TGTGCCAGCAGGGCGGGACAGAGGAACACTGAAGCTTTCTTT. It codes for CASRAGQRNTEAFF.

The J gene is TRBJ2-2, the V gene TRBV20-1, with unresolved D. The CDR3 spans 11 residues. CDR1 and CDR2 from the germline V gene are DFQATT and SNEGSKA (reference sequence). Deletions cut 3 bases from V and 5 bases from J, with 4 bases between. The CDR3 loop is CSARRTGELFF. The CDR3 DNA sequence: TGCAGTGCTAGGAGGACCGGGGAGCTGTTTTTT.

This sequence joins TRBV7-2 and TRBJ1-2, with 8 bases lining up with TRBD1. Germline V CDR1 and CDR2: SGHTA, FQGNSA. V shed 1 base, J shed 8 bases, and the junction held 9 bases outside the gene matches. This CDR3 has 15 residues. Here the CDR3 DNA reads TGTGCCAGCAGCTTAGTCTCCGACAGGGGATACGGCTACACCTTC. This sequence encodes CASSLVSDRGYGYTF.

CDR3 nucleotides: TGTGCCAGCAGCAGGGGACAGGGCGTTAGAACCGGGGAGCTGTTTTTT. This encodes CASSRGQGVRTGELFF. The J gene is TRBJ2-2, the V gene TRBV5-6, with 9 bases matching TRBD1. V shed 4 bases, J shed 5 bases, and the junction held 9 bases outside the gene matches. Germline V gives CDR1 SGHDT, CDR2 YYEEEE. There are 16 residues in the CDR3.

The chain uses TRBV2 and TRBJ1-6, with D unresolved. The CDR3 loop spans 13 amino acids. Germline-derived CDR1 and CDR2 are SNHLY and FYNNEI. The V end lost 11 bases, the J end lost 5 bases, and 13 bases lay between the germline ends. In nucleotides, the CDR3 is TGTGCCGGCTCTTCTGACAATAATTCACCCCTCCACTTT. This encodes CAGSSDNNSPLHF. The whole variable domain, remainder taken from reference TRBV2 and TRBJ1-6, is EPEVTQTPSHQVTQMGQEVILRCVPISNHLYFYWYRQILGQKVEFLVSFYNNEISEKSEIFDDQFSVERPDGSNFTLKIRSTKLEDSAMYFCAGSSDNNSPLHFGNGTRLTVT.

This clone was observed a single time. J is TRBJ2-1 and V is TRBV7-3, with a possible D match to TRBD2 (7 bases). V lost 1 base to trimming and J lost 0 bases, with 19 bases between them. Per the germline V gene, CDR1 is SGHTA and CDR2 is FQGTGA. This CDR3 is built from 19 residues. The CDR3 spells CASSLIGGGPLGSYNEQFF. Here the CDR3 DNA reads TGTGCCAGCAGCTTAATAGGGGGGGGCCCGCTAGGCTCCTACAATGAGCAGTTCTTC.

Here the CDR3 reads CASSFSSSGNTIYF. In nucleotides, the CDR3 is TGTGCCAGCAGTTTTTCGAGCTCTGGAAACACCATATATTTT. The V and J genes are TRBV6-6 and TRBJ1-3; D remains ambiguous. The CDR3 extends over 14 amino acids. The germline gives CDR1 MNHNY, CDR2 SVGAGI (reference sequence). The V end lost 4 bases, the J end lost 0 bases, and 7 bases lay between the germline ends.

This chain joins TRBV18 and TRBJ2-3, with 12 nucleotides matching TRBD2. This CDR3 has 16 residues. The germline CDR1 and CDR2 sequences are KGHSH and LQKENI. The V gene end was trimmed by 1 base and the J gene end by 3 bases; junction bases not matched to a gene: 2. CDR3 amino acids: CASSPRLAGDTDTQYF. Written as DNA, the CDR3 is TGTGCCAGCTCACCACGACTAGCGGGGGATACAGATACGCAGTATTTT.

The chain has TRBV5-1 and TRBJ1-2, with D hard to call. CDR3 length: 13 amino acids. CDR1 SGHRS and CDR2 YFSETQ come from the germline V gene. V shed 5 bases and J shed 5 bases, with 13 bases lying between them. The CDR3 is CASSIGRGYGYTF. In DNA, the CDR3 is TGCGCCAGCAGTATAGGCCGAGGGTATGGCTACACCTTC.

The V call is TRBV5-4, the J call TRBJ2-5, with 14 bases identical to TRBD2. With V trimmed by 5 bases and J by 5 bases, 5 bases remained unmatched. This CDR3 contains 15 residues. Germline V CDR1 and CDR2: SGHNT, YYREEE (reference sequence). The CDR3 loop reads CASRGLAGGQETQYF. As DNA, the CDR3 is TGTGCCAGCAGAGGACTAGCGGGAGGACAGGAGACCCAGTACTTC.

The chain has TRBV18 and TRBJ2-2; D is perhaps TRBD1 (5 bases). CDR1 is KGHSH and CDR2 is LQKENI in the germline V gene. V was pared by 7 bases and J by 6 bases, with 12 bases between. The CDR3 runs 13 residues. The CDR3 DNA follows: TGTGCCAGCTTCCAGATAGGGGCCGGGGAGCTGTTTTTT. Its translation: CASFQIGAGELFF.

The rearrangement links TRBV6-6 to TRBJ2-2, with D maybe TRBD2 (5 bases). The CDR3 extends over 15 amino acids. V was pared by 2 bases and J by 1 base, with 8 bases between. Germline V gives CDR1 MNHNY, CDR2 SVGAGI (reference sequence). This CDR3 reads CASSYRAGNTGELFF. The CDR3 nucleotides read TGTGCCAGCAGTTACCGGGCGGGGAACACCGGGGAGCTGTTTTTT.